Listed here are 8 T cell receptor beta chains from one sample, sequenced in a study of CD8 T cells in Susac syndrome. Random hexamers were used to reverse transcribe the RNA input (0.5 to 1 ug). One entry per CDR3 protein, called by TCRdb with MiXCR from the immunoSEQ multiplex PCR reads. The profile covers fewer than 350,000 distinct CDR3 sequences, with 92% appearing a single time and about 0.07% taken by the ten largest. Sample: CD4+ T cells from PBMCs. All receptors derive from a human donor with multiple sclerosis.

V and J are TRBV5-1 and TRBJ2-3; TRBD2 matches at 13 bases. The V and J ends lost 4 bases and 4 bases, in that order; junction bases with no gene match: 9. Germline V CDR1 and CDR2: SGHRS, YFSETQ. The CDR3 spans 17 residues. The CDR3: CASSAQLAGGPADTQYF. The CDR3 DNA reads as TGCGCCAGCAGCGCCCAACTAGCGGGAGGGCCAGCAGATACGCAGTATTTT.

J is TRBJ2-2 and V is TRBV24-1; 8 bases match TRBD1. The V gene end was trimmed by 5 bases and the J gene end by 2 bases; junction bases not matched to a gene: 6. CDR3 size: 16 residues. CDR1 and CDR2 from the germline V gene are KGHDR and SFDVKD. The CDR3 loop reads CATSVYRGANTGELFF. The CDR3 nucleotides are TGTGCCACCAGTGTCTACAGGGGGGCTAACACCGGGGAGCTGTTTTTT.

This rearrangement joins TRBV7-9 to TRBJ2-1, with D possibly TRBD1 on 6 matching bases. CDR3 length equals 18 residues. Deletions cut 3 bases from V and 3 bases from J, with 21 bases between. Germline V gives CDR1 SEHNR, CDR2 FQNEAQ (reference sequence). The CDR3 sequence: CASSFRGRGVRIYNEQFF. The CDR3 region has the DNA TGTGCCAGCAGCTTTAGGGGGAGAGGGGTTCGAATCTACAATGAGCAGTTCTTC.

The rearrangement uses TRBV20-1 and TRBJ2-7; perhaps D is TRBD1 or TRBD2 (5 bases each). Trimming stripped 3 bases from V and 3 bases from J, with 12 bases between. Germline loops: CDR1 DFQATT, CDR2 SNEGSKA (reference sequence). The CDR3 has 13 residues. The chain's CDR3 is CSASSGANYEQYF. The CDR3 DNA sequence: TGCAGTGCTAGCTCCGGGGCGAACTACGAGCAGTACTTC.

V usage is TRBV18 and J usage is TRBJ2-2; D might be TRBD2 (5 bases). The CDR3 is 14 residues long. The V and J ends lost 3 bases and 7 bases respectively, with 12 bases between them. Per the germline V gene, CDR1 is KGHSH and CDR2 is LQKENI. CDR3 DNA sequence: TGTGCCAGCTCACCCCGCAGCGGCCGCGGGGAGCTGTTTTTT. Translation: CASSPRSGRGELFF.

The chain employs TRBV30 and TRBJ1-6, with a tentative D call TRBD1 (6 bases). Trimming shortened V by 0 bases and J by 9 bases, and 15 bases separated the two germline ends. Germline-derived CDR1 and CDR2 are GTSNPN and SVGIG (reference sequence). This CDR3 region has 15 residues. Here the CDR3 reads CAWSVQGGAGSPLHF. The CDR3 nucleotides are TGTGCCTGGAGTGTACAGGGAGGGGCCGGTTCACCCCTCCACTTT.

The DNA of the CDR3 is TGTGCCAGCAGTTACTCGGGGGGGACAGGTCTCTACGAGCAGTACTTC. This translates into CASSYSGGTGLYEQYF. The chain carries TRBV6-5 and TRBJ2-7, with a tentative D call TRBD1 (8 bases). This CDR3 is 16 amino acids long. In germline, CDR1 is MNHEY, CDR2 SVGAGI. V was pared by 0 bases and J by 3 bases, with 15 bases between.

This clonotype was counted between two and nine times. V and J are TRBV29-1 and TRBJ1-2, with TRBD1 identical over 9 bases. The CDR3 is 18 residues long. Germline loops: CDR1 SQVTM, CDR2 ANQGSEA. Unmatched junction bases numbered 18, after V lost 6 bases and J lost 1 base. CDR3 sequence reads: CSVFGDLTGTGINYGYTF. In DNA form, the CDR3 reads TGCAGCGTGTTTGGGGACTTGACCGGGACAGGGATTAACTATGGCTACACCTTC.